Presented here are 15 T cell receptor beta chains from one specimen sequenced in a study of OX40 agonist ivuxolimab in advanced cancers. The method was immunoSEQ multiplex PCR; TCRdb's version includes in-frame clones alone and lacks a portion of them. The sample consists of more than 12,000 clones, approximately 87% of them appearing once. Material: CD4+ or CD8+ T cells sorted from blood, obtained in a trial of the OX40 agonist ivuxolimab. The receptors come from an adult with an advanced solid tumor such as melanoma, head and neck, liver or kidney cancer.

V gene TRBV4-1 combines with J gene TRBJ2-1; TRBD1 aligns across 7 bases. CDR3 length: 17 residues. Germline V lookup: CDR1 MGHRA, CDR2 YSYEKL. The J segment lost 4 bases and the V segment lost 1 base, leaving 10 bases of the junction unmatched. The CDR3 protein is CASSQGATGSSYNEQFF. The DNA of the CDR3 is TGCGCCAGCAGCCAAGGGGCGACAGGGTCGTCGTACAATGAGCAGTTCTTC.

The CDR3 DNA reads as TGTGCCAGCAGTGAAGCGGGGACAGTCTATGGCTACACCTTC. Protein sequence: CASSEAGTVYGYTF. The chain employs TRBV2 and TRBJ1-2, with TRBD1 matching over 7 bases. J gave up 4 bases and V 0 bases, and 2 bases lay outside the gene matches. Germline V gene data show CDR1 as SNHLY and CDR2 as FYNNEI. This CDR3 contains 14 residues.

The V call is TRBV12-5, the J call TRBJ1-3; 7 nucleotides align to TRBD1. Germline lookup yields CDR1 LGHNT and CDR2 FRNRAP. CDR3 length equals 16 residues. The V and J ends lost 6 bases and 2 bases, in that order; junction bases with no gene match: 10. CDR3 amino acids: CASGKDGRGTGNTIYF. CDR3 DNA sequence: TGTGCTAGTGGCAAGGATGGCAGGGGGACTGGAAACACCATATATTTT.

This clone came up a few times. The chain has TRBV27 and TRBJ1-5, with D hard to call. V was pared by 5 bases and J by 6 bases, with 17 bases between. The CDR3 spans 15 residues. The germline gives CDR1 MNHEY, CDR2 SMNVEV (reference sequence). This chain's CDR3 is CASSPTYTATQPQHF. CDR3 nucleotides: TGTGCCAGCAGTCCCACTTACACGGCCACTCAGCCCCAGCATTTT.

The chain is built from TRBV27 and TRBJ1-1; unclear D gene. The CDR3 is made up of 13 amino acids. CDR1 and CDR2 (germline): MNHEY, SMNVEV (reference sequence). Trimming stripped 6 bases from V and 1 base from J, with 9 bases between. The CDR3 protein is CASRRPENTEAFF. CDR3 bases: TGTGCCAGCAGAAGACCAGAGAACACTGAAGCTTTCTTT.

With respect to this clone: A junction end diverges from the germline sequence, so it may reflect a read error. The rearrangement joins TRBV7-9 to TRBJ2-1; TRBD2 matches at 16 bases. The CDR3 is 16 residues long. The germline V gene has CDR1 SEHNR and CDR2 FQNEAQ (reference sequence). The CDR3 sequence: CASSLRNQGLAGGWVF. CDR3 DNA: TGTGCCAGCAGCCTCCGCAACCAGGGACTAGCGGGGGGGTGGGTCTTC.

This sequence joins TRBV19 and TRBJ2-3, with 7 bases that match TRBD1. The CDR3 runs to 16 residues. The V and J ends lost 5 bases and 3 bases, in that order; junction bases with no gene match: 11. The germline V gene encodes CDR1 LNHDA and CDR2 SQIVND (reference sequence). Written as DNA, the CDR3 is TGTGCCAGTAGTCCCGACAGGGCCTTCAGTACAGATACGCAGTATTTT. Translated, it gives CASSPDRAFSTDTQYF.

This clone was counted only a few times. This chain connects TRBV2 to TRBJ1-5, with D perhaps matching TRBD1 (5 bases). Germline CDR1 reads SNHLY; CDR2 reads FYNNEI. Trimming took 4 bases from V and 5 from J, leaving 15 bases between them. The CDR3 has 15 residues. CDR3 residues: CASSANGGEHQPQHF. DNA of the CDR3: TGTGCCAGCAGTGCCAACGGGGGAGAGCATCAGCCCCAGCATTTT. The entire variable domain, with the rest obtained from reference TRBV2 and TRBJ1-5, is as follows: EPEVTQTPSHQVTQMGQEVILRCVPISNHLYFYWYRQILGQKVEFLVSFYNNEISEKSEIFDDQFSVERPDGSNFTLKIRSTKLEDSAMYFCASSANGGEHQPQHFGDGTRLSIL.

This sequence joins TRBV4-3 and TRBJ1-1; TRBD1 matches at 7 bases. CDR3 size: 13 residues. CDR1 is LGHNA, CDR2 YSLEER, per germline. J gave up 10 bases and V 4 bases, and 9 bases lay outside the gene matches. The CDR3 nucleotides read TGCGCCAGCAGCCCCACAGGGGAAGAAGGAGCTTTCTTT. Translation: CASSPTGEEGAFF.

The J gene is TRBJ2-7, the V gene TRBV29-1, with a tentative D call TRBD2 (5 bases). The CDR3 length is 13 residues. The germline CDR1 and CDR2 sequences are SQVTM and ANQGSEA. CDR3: CRFTGKAKDEQYF. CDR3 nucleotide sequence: TGCAGGTTCACCGGGAAGGCCAAGGACGAGCAGTACTTC.

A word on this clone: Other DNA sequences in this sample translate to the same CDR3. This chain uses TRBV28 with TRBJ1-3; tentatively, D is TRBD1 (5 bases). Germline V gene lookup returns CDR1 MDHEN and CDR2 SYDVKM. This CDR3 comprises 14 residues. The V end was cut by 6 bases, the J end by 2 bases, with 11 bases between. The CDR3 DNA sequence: TGTGCCAGCAGCCTAATGACAGCTGGAAACACCATATATTTT. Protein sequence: CASSLMTAGNTIYF.

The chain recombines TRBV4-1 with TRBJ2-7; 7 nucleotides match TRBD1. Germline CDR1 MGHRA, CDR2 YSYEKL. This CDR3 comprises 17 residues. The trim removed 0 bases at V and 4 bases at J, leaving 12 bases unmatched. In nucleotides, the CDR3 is TGCGCCAGCAGCCAAGATGCTAGGGGGCCCCCAAGATACGAGCAGTACTTC. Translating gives CASSQDARGPPRYEQYF.

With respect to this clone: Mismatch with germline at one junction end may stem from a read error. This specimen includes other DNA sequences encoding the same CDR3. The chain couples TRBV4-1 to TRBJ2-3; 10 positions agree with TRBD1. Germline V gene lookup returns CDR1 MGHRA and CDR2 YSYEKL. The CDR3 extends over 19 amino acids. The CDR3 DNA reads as TGCGCCAGTAGCCAAGATCGACGAGGCGGGACAGGGGTCACAGATACGCAGTATTTT. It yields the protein CASSQDRRGGTGVTDTQYF.

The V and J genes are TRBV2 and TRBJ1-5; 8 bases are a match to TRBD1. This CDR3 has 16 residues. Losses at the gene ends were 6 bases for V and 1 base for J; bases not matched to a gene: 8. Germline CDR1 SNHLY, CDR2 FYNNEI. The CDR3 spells CASSFQGARSNQPQHF. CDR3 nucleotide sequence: TGTGCCAGCAGCTTTCAGGGGGCTCGCAGCAATCAGCCCCAGCATTTT.

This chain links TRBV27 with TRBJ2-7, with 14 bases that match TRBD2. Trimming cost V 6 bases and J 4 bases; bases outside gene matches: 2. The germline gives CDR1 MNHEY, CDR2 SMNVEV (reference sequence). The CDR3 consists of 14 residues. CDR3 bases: TGTGCCAGCAGCTGGACTAGCGGGGGGTACGAGCAGTACTTC. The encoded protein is CASSWTSGGYEQYF.